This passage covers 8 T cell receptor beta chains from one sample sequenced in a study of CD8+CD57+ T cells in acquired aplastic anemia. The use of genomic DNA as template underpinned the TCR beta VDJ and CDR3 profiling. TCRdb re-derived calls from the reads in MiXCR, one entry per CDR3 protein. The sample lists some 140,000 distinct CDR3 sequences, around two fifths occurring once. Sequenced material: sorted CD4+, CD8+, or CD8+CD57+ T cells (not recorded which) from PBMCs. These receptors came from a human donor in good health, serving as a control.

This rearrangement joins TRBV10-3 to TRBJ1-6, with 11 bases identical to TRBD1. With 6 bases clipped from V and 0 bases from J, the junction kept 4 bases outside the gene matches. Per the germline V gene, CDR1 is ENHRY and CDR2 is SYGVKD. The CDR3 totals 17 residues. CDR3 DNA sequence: TGTGCCATCAGGGCCGGGACAGGGGGCTCCTATAATTCACCCCTCCACTTT. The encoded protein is CAIRAGTGGSYNSPLHF.

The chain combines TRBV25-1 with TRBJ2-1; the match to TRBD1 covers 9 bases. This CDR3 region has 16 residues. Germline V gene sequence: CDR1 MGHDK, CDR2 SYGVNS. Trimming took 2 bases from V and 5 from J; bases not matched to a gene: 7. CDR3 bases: TGTGCCAGCAGTGAAAACCCGGGACAGGGCAACAATGAGCAGTTCTTC. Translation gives CASSENPGQGNNEQFF.

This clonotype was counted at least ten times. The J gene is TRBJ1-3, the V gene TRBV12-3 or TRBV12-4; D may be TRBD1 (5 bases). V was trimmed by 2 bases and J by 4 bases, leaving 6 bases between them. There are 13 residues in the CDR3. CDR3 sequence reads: CASSLHRGNTIYF. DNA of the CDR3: TGTGCCAGCAGTTTACACAGGGGAAACACCATATATTTT.

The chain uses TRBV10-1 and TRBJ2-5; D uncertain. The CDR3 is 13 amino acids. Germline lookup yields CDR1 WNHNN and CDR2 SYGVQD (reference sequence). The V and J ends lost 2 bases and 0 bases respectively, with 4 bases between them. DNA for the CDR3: TGCGCCAGCAGTGAGAAGTACCAAGAGACCCAGTACTTC. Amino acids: CASSEKYQETQYF.

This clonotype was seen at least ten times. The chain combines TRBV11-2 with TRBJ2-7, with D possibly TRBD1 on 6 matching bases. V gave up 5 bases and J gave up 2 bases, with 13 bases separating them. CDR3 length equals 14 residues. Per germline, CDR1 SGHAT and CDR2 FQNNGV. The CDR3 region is CASSADRWAYEQYF. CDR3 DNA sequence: TGTGCCAGCAGCGCCGACAGGTGGGCCTACGAGCAGTACTTC.

CDR3 amino acids: CATSTEGVGNNEQFF. The CDR3 nucleotides read TGTGCCACCAGTACCGAGGGGGTAGGAAACAATGAGCAGTTCTTC. This chain joins TRBV24-1 and TRBJ2-1; D possibly corresponds to TRBD1 (6 bases). From germline, CDR1 is KGHDR and CDR2 SFDVKD. The CDR3 is 15 amino acids. V lost 6 bases to trimming and J lost 5 bases, with 16 bases between them.

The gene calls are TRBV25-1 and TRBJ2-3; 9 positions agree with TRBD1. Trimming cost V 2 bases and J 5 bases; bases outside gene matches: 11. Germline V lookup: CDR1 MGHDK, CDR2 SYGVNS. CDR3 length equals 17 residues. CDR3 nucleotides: TGTGCCAGCAGTGAAAGGGGAGGGACAGGGTATGGAGATACGCAGTATTTT. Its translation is CASSERGGTGYGDTQYF.

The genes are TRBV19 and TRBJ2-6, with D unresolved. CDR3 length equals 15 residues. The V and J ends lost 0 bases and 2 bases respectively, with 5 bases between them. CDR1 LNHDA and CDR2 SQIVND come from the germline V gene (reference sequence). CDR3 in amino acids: CASSIEGTGANVLTF. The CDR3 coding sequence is TGTGCCAGTAGTATAGAGGGTACTGGGGCCAACGTCCTGACTTTC.